This T cell receptor beta chain stems from a study of identical twins. TCRdb passed the 5' RACE reads through MiXCR, listing each CDR3 protein once. This sample has around 490,000 distinct CDR3 sequences, with approximately 20% found just once. Study-level findings and limits: Conclusions leaned on cross-sectional statistical analysis and did not track the same donors over time. Researchers reported excess low generation probability among twin-shared out-of-frame alpha sequences.

The sample holds a few counts of this clonotype. The antigen remains unidentified. These data were also reused for a study on yellow fever vaccine responses in identical twins.

The sequencing sample was made of CD4+ T cells sorted from blood. The clonotype comes from a woman aged 18-29 years in good health.

This CDR3 reads CASIPGVGEQFF. CDR3 nucleotide sequence: TGTGCCAGCATCCCGGGAGTCGGTGAGCAGTTCTTC. The J gene is TRBJ2-1, the V gene TRBV28; D may be TRBD2 (6 bases). This CDR3 region has 12 residues. Germline loops: CDR1 MDHEN, CDR2 SYDVKM. Trimming left V 7 bases short and J 9 bases short, with 13 bases between.